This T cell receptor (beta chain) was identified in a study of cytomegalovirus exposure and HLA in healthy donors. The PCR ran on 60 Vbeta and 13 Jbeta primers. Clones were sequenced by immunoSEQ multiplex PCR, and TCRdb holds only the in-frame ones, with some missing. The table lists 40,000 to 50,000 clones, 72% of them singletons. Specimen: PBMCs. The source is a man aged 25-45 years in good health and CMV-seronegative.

The CDR3 DNA sequence: TGTGCCAGCAGCTTAGTAGTATCTAGCGGGACATCCAACAATGAGCAGTTCTTC. This gives the protein CASSLVVSSGTSNNEQFF. This chain uses TRBV7-2 with TRBJ2-1, with 9 bases lining up with TRBD2. CDR3 length: 18 amino acids. V dropped 1 base and J dropped 5; count of bases not matched to a gene: 12. Germline CDR1 SGHTA, CDR2 FQGNSA.